This T cell receptor (beta chain) was observed in a study of tumor-infiltrating lymphocytes in primary liver carcinoma. Whole-study context: The five patients, who were men and women, ranged in age from 30 to 69 years.

TCR beta cDNA was reverse-transcribed from approximately 0.45 ug of total RNA. The reaction used a constant-region primer and ProtoScript II reverse transcriptase. For TCR beta, libraries were produced by three nested multiplex PCR rounds using slightly modified ARM-PCR. A C-beta reverse primer and TRBV1-TRBV30 forward primers served in each of the first two PCR rounds, at 9 to 10 cycles apiece. TCRdb recomputed calls from the multiplex PCR reads with MiXCR, one row per CDR3 protein. The sample records under 45,000 distinct CDR3 sequences, under 75% being singletons. With respect to this clonotype: Antigen specificity is unknown. A junction end diverges from the germline sequence, so it may reflect a read error.

The tissue used was unsorted bulk material of roughly 17-31 mg. RNA and DNA were co-extracted from it with the AllPrep DNA/RNA mini kit. Through surgical resection, the patients' primary liver carcinoma was treated. Each of the tumor samples contained in excess of 80% viable tumor cells. Whole-study results and caveats: All five tumor regions shared only about 8-24% of top clones.

This CDR3 is built from 13 residues. CDR1 MNHNS and CDR2 SASEGT come from the germline V gene. The TCR sequence derives from a man between 35 and 55 years old with primary liver carcinoma and hepatitis B virus infection. The chain employs TRBV6-1 and TRBJ1-2, with D unclear. Material: liver tumor tissue from sampling region 4. The subset: tumor region T4, right-lateral pole. The CDR3 coding sequence is TGTGTCAGCAGTGAAGACACCTCCTATGGCTACACCTTC. Protein product: CVSSEDTSYGYTF.